A selection of T cell receptor beta chains follows, all from one sample in a study of T and B cells in COVID-19 patients. TCRdb recomputed calls from the multiplex PCR reads with MiXCR, one row per CDR3 protein. The sample has about 9,400 distinct CDR3 sequences, 30% to 40% seen once. Sequences were obtained from blood. These receptor sequences come from a human donor who had recovered from COVID-19. CDR3s include the opening cysteine and the closing phenylalanine or tryptophan. Each record gives: clone size, V gene, J gene, D gene, CDR3 DNA, CDR3 protein. The D gene is left open where the match is weak. Clone size, where shown, is once, few, many, or a class for clones that have expanded.

NA	TRBV11-2	TRBJ2-7	NA	TGTGCCAGCAGCTTCGCGTCGGGGGGCCCCTACGAGCAGTACTTC	CASSFASGGPYEQYF
NA	TRBV6-2/TRBV6-3	TRBJ2-5	TRBD2	TGTGCCAGCAGTTTATCTAGCGGGGGGGCCCAAGAGACCCAGTACTTC	CASSLSSGGAQETQYF
NA	TRBV12-3/TRBV12-4	TRBJ1-2	TRBD1	TGTGCCAGCAGTTTATGGCCCCTGAACCGGGACAGGGTAGCCACCTTC	CASSLWPLNRDRVATF
medium-sized	TRBV29-1	TRBJ2-7	TRBD1	TGCAGCGTTGTCCTACAGGGGAACTCCTACGAGCAGTACTTC	CSVVLQGNSYEQYF
NA	TRBV5-6	TRBJ1-6	TRBD1	TGTGCCAGCAGCTTGGTTATACAGGGGGATTCACCCCTCCACTTT	CASSLVIQGDSPLHF
few	TRBV5-1	TRBJ1-4	NA	TGCGCCAGCAGCTTGGGAAAAGAGGGAGAAAAACTGTTTTTT	CASSLGKEGEKLFF
few	TRBV6-4	TRBJ2-6	NA	TGTGCCAGCAGTGCAGGAGAAGAAAGCTCTGGGGCCAACGTCCTGACTTTC	CASSAGEESSGANVLTF
few	TRBV6-2/TRBV6-3	TRBJ2-7	NA	TGTGCCAGCAGTTACGGGGGTTCCCCCTACGAGCAGTACTTC	CASSYGGSPYEQYF
NA	TRBV20-1	TRBJ1-5	NA	TGCAGTGCTAGAGCGTCGACAGAGAGCAATCAGCCCCAGCATTTT	CSARASTESNQPQHF
once	TRBV27	TRBJ2-4	TRBD2	TGTGCCAGCAGTTTAGACCCTAGCGGGGCAGGGGGGGGGGGAAACATTCAGTACTTC	CASSLDPSGAGGGGNIQYF
NA	TRBV7-2	TRBJ2-7	NA	TGTGCCAGCAGCTTAGTCGGCGGGGGCCCATCCTACGAGCAGTACTTC	CASSLVGGGPSYEQYF
medium-sized	TRBV19	TRBJ2-3	NA	TGTGCCAGTAGTATAGGCCCTCTGGGTACGCAGTATTTT	CASSIGPLGTQYF
NA	TRBV18	TRBJ1-3	NA	TGTGCCAGCTCCCTCGGCAACTCTGGAAACACCATATATTTT	CASSLGNSGNTIYF
NA	TRBV27	TRBJ2-7	NA	TGTGCCAGCAGTTTGAGATCGAGCTCCTACGAGCAGTACTTC	CASSLRSSSYEQYF
NA	TRBV12-3/TRBV12-4	TRBJ1-4	NA	TGTGCCAGCAGTTTAAGCCCCAGGGGCAATGAAAAACTGTTTTTT	CASSLSPRGNEKLFF
few	TRBV15	TRBJ1-6	TRBD1	TGTGCCACCAGCAGAGGACAGGGGCTGAATTCACCCCTCCACTTT	CATSRGQGLNSPLHF
NA	TRBV5-3	TRBJ1-4	NA	TGTGCCAGAAGCTTGGAGGGCCGTAATGAAAAACTGTTTTTT	CARSLEGRNEKLFF
NA	TRBV7-2	TRBJ2-5	TRBD2	TGTGCCAGCAGCTACGGACTAGCGGGGGGAACAGAGACCCAGTACTTC	CASSYGLAGGTETQYF
NA	TRBV20-1	TRBJ2-6	NA	TGCAGTGCTACCAGGGCCTCTGGGGCCAACGTCCTGACTTTC	CSATRASGANVLTF
few	TRBV12-3/TRBV12-4	TRBJ2-3	TRBD1	TGTGCCAGCAGTTTAGACCTCTCTCCGACAGGGAATGGTAGAACAGATACGCAGTATTTT	CASSLDLSPTGNGRTDTQYF
NA	TRBV27	TRBJ1-5	NA	TGTGCCAGCAGTCCCCGCCCCCCTATAGCGGATAGTCAGCCCCAGCATTTT	CASSPRPPIADSQPQHF
NA	TRBV5-5	TRBJ2-6	NA	TGTGCCAGCAGCTTGGGGACCAGCTCTGGGGCCAACGTCCTGACTTTC	CASSLGTSSGANVLTF